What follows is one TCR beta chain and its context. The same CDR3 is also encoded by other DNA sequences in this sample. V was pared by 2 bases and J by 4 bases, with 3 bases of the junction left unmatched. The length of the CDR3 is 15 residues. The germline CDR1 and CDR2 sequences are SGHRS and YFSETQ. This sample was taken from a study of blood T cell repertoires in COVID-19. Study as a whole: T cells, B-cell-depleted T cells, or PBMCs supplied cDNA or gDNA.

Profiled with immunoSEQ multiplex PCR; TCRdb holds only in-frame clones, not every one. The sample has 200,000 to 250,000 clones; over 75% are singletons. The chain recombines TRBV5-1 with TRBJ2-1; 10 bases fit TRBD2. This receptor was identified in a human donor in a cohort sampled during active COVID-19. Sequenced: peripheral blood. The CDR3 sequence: CASSLAGGDYNEQFF. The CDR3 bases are TGCGCCAGCAGCTTAGCGGGAGGGGATTACAATGAGCAGTTCTTC.